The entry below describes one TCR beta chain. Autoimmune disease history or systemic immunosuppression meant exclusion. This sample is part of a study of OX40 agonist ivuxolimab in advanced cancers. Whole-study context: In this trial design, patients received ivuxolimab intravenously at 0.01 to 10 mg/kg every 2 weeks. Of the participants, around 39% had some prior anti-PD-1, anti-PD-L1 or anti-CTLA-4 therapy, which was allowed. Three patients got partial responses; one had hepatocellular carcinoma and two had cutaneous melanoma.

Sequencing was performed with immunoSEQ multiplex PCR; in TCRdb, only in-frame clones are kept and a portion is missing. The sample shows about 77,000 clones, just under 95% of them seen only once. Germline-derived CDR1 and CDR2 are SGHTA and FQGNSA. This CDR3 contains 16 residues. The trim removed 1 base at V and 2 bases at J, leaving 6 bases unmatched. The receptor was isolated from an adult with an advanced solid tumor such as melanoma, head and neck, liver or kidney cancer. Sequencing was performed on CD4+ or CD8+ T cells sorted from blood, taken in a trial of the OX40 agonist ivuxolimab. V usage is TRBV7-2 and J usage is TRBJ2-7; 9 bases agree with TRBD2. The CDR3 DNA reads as TGTGCCAGCAGCTTAGTAGGGTCTAGCGGGACCTACGAGCAGTACTTC. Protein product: CASSLVGSSGTYEQYF.